This T cell receptor (beta chain) was retrieved from a study of shared clonotypes between healthy human individuals. Study-wide background: The study used three CD4 naive, three CD4 memory, two CD8 naive and one CD8 memory plate per donor. General study points: The sole specimen, blood, was sampled, and tissue repertoires likely differ.

Per germline, CDR1 SGHRS and CDR2 YFSETQ. The V gene end was trimmed by 3 bases and the J gene end by 0 bases; junction bases not matched to a gene: 5. CDR3 length: 18 amino acids. In the original workflow: Filtering differed, since immunoSEQ gave only junction sequences and no quality scores. The repertoire was sequenced with immunoSEQ multiplex PCR; TCRdb's copy has only in-frame clones and lacks some. V, J and clone size were drawn from that table, and D and trimming were deduced from the DNA. Of approximately 1.5 million clones listed, 95% to 99% are singletons. On this clone: What it recognizes is unknown.

The chain recombines TRBV5-1 with TRBJ2-2; 13 bases agree with TRBD2. This clonotype originated in a man aged 30-40 years in good health. Sequenced material: naive CD4+ T cells sorted from blood. Subset in this sample: CD45RA+ positively selected. CDR3 sequence (DNA): TGCGCCAGCAGCTCGGGACTAGCGGGGCTGACGAACACCGGGGAGCTGTTTTTT. This encodes CASSSGLAGLTNTGELFF.